This record covers a single TCR beta chain. The antigen remains unidentified. The V gene's germline CDR1 is SGHTA and CDR2 FQGTGA. This CDR3 comprises 16 residues. The V gene end was trimmed by 2 bases and the J gene end by 9 bases; junction bases not matched to a gene: 9. TCRdb's table, derived via immunoSEQ multiplex PCR, lists solely in-frame clones and lacks some. This sample carries 20,000 to 25,000 clones, about 80% of them seen once, and the ten largest clones take roughly an eighth. The data originate from a study of CD4 T cells in relation to SARS-CoV-2 and coronaviruses. Across the whole study: ViraFEST: roughly 9-day antigen culture of PBMCs, then TCR beta CDR3 sequencing. Study-wide points: Approximately 65% of donors had memory CD4+ clonotypes crossrecognizing SARS-CoV-2 and common cold coronavirus spike.

The unexposed donors gave CD4+ T cells in about 2010-2019, prior to COVID-19. After approximately ten days of culture, CD4+ T cells were isolated. The TCR sequence derives from a human donor in good health. The sequenced sample was CD4+ T cells from PBMCs, cultured in vitro. This chain connects TRBV7-3 to TRBJ2-2; 10 bases map to TRBD2. In nucleotides, the CDR3 is TGTGCCAGCAGCTTAGACGGGACTAGCGCTGGTCGGGAGCTGTTTTTT. Its protein is CASSLDGTSAGRELFF.